This paragraph covers one TCR beta chain sequence. Its antigen is unidentified. CDR3 length equals 13 residues. The germline CDR1 and CDR2 sequences are KGHSH and LQKENI. V shed 5 bases, J shed 7 bases, and the junction held 7 bases outside the gene matches. The data were obtained in a study of cytotoxic CD8 clonotypes in ibrutinib-treated CLL. Points from the study as a whole: Clonality correlated strongly with circulating CD8+ T cells and exceeded age-matched healthy donors at baseline. Sampling times differed between sustained-remission and progressing patients.

The planned depth of sequencing spanned 1 in 200,000 to 1 in 1 million T cells. Using immunoSEQ multiplex PCR, the repertoire was profiled, and TCRdb retains in-frame clones only, with some absent. The sample holds 150,000 to 200,000 clones, about 80% seen once. The clonotype originates from a human donor with chronic lymphocytic leukemia. The sequencing used PBMCs, collected after 12 months of ibrutinib treatment. J is TRBJ1-1 and V is TRBV18; 7 bases are shared with TRBD1. The CDR3 sequence: CASSNDRDSEAFF. CDR3 nucleotides: TGTGCCAGCTCAAACGACAGGGACAGTGAAGCTTTCTTT.